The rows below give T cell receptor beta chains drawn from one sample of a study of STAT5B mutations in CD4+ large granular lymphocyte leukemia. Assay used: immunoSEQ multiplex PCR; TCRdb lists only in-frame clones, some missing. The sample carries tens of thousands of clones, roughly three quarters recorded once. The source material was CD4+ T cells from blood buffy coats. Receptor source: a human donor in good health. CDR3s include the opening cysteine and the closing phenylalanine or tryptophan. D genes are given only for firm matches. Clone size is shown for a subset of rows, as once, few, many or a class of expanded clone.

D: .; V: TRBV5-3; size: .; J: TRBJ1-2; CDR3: CARSLHNPNYGYTF; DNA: TGTGCCAGAAGCTTGCACAACCCTAACTATGGCTACACCTTC
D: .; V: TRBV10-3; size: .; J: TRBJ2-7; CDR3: CAISGTRAYEQYF; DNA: TGTGCCATCAGTGGCACCAGGGCCTACGAGCAGTACTTC
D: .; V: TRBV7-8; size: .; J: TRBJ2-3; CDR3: CASSGTNTDTQYF; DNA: TGTGCCAGCAGCGGAACTAACACAGATACGCAGTATTTT
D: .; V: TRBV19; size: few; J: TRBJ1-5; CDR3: CASSGGRGGGRNQPQHF; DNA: TGTGCCAGTAGTGGCGGAAGGGGAGGAGGACGCAATCAGCCCCAGCATTTT
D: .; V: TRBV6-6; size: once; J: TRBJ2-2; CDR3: CASTSVWTQYTGELFF; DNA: TGTGCCAGCACCTCGGTCTGGACACAATACACCGGGGAGCTGTTTTTT
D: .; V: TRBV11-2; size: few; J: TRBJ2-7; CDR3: CASSNSYEQYF; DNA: TGTGCCAGCAGCAACTCCTACGAGCAGTACTTC
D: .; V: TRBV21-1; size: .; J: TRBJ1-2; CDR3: CASSKLTEGYTF; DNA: TGTGCCAGCAGCAAGCTGACAGAGGGCTACACCTTC
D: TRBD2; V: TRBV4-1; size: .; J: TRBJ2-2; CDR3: CASSQAVASGRARGELFF; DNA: TGCGCCAGCAGCCAAGCTGTCGCTAGCGGGAGGGCACGTGGGGAGCTGTTTTTT
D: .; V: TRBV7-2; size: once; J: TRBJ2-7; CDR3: CASSLVSAAYEQYF; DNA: TGTGCCAGCAGCTTAGTGTCCGCCGCCTACGAGCAGTACTTC
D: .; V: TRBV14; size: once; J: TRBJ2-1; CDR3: CASSRTRGSSYNEQFF; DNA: TGTGCCAGCAGCCGGACCCGGGGCAGCTCCTACAATGAGCAGTTCTTC
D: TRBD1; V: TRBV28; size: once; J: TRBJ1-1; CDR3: CASSSSGQGRFEAFF; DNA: TGTGCCAGCAGTAGCAGTGGACAGGGTAGGTTCGAAGCTTTCTTT
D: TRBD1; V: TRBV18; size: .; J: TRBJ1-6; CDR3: CASSPRDSSTLHF; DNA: TGTGCCAGCTCACCCCGGGACAGTTCAACCCTCCACTTT
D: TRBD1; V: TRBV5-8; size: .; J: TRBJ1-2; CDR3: CASSIRQGRGDGYTF; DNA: TGTGCCAGCAGCATCCGACAGGGGAGAGGAGACGGCTACACCTTC
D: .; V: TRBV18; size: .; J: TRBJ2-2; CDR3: CASSPPLAEDTGELFF; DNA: TGTGCCAGCTCACCACCCTTAGCGGAGGACACCGGGGAGCTGTTTTTT
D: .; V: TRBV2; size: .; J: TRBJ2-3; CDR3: CASVLSQRTDTQYF; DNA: TGTGCCAGCGTACTTAGTCAGCGCACAGATACGCAGTATTTT
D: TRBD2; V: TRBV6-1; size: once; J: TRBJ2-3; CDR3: CASSEAASGNWADTQYF; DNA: TGTGCCAGCAGTGAAGCGGCTAGCGGCAACTGGGCAGATACGCAGTATTTT
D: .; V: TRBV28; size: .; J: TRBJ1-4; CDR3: CASSLFPATNEKLFF; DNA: TGTGCCAGCAGTTTATTCCCTGCAACTAATGAAAAACTGTTTTTT
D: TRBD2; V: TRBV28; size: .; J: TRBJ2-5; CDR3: CASSLGLVGETQYF; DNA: TGTGCCAGCAGTCTCGGACTAGTAGGTGAGACCCAGTACTTC
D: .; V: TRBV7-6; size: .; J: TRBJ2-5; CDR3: CASSLAGETQYF; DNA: TGTGCCAGCAGCTTAGCCGGAGAGACCCAGTACTTC
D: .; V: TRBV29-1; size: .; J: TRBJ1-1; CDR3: CSVARVSEAFF; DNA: TGCAGCGTTGCCAGGGTTTCTGAAGCTTTCTTT
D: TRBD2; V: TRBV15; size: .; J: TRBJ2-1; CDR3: CATSRDFLSGGLYNEQFF; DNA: TGTGCCACCAGCAGAGACTTCCTTAGCGGGGGCCTGTACAATGAGCAGTTCTTC
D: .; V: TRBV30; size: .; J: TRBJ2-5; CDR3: CAWSVSLASQETQYF; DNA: TGTGCCTGGAGTGTTTCTTTGGCGAGCCAAGAGACCCAGTACTTC
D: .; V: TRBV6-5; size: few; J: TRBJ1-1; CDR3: CASSYSRGIEAFF; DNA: TGTGCCAGCAGTTACTCTCGGGGTATTGAAGCTTTCTTT
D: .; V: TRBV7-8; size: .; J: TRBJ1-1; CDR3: CASSLLRQNTEAFF; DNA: TGTGCCAGCAGCTTACTACGGCAAAACACTGAAGCTTTCTTT
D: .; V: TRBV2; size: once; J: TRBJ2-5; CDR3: CASRTAIQETQYF; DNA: TGTGCCAGCAGGACAGCTATACAAGAGACCCAGTACTTC
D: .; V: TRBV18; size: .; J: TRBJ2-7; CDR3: CASSVTNSYEQYF; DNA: TGTGCCAGCTCTGTGACAAACTCCTACGAGCAGTACTTC
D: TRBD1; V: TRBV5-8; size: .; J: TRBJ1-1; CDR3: CASSLAFAGTANTEAFF; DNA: TGTGCCAGCAGCTTGGCCTTTGCCGGGACAGCCAACACTGAAGCTTTCTTT
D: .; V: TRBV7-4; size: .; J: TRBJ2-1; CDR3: CASTLARGFWDEQFF; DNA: TGTGCCAGCACCCTAGCTCGGGGTTTTTGGGATGAGCAGTTCTTC
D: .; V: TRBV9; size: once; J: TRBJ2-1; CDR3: CASSPRENEQFF; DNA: TGTGCCAGCAGCCCCCGGGAAAATGAGCAGTTCTTC
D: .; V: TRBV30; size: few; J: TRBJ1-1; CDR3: CAWSPGQVNTEAFF; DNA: TGTGCCTGGAGCCCCGGGCAGGTCAACACTGAAGCTTTCTTT
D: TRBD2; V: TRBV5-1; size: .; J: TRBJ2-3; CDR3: CASSFGGGDTDTQYF; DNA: TGCGCCAGCAGCTTTGGGGGAGGGGACACAGATACGCAGTATTTT
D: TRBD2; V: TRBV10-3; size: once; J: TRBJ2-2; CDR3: CAIKREGLGELFF; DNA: TGTGCCATCAAGCGGGAGGGTCTCGGGGAGCTGTTTTTT
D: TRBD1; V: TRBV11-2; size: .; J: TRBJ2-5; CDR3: CASSLLLGQQETQYF; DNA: TGTGCCAGCAGCCTCCTCCTGGGACAGCAAGAGACCCAGTACTTC
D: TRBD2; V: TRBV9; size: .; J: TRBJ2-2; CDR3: CASSVGLAGNTGELFF; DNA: TGTGCCAGCAGCGTAGGACTAGCGGGAAACACCGGGGAGCTGTTTTTT
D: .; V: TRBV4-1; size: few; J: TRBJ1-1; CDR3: CASSQGGRAANTEAFF; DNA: TGCGCCAGCAGCCAAGGAGGTAGGGCGGCGAACACTGAAGCTTTCTTT
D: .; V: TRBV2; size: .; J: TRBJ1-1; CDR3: CAGTQGLNTEAFF; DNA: TGTGCCGGGACTCAGGGGTTGAACACTGAAGCTTTCTTT
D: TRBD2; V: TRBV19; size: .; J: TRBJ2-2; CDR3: CASRTSGSTGELFF; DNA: TGTGCCAGTAGGACTAGCGGGAGTACCGGGGAGCTGTTTTTT
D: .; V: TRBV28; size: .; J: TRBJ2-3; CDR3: CASSLGLTSTDTQYF; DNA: TGTGCCAGCAGCCTCGGACTGACTAGCACAGATACGCAGTATTTT
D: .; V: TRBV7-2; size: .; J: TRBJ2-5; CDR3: CASSLAGAGETQYF; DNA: TGTGCCAGCAGCTTAGCCGGGGCGGGGGAGACCCAGTACTTC
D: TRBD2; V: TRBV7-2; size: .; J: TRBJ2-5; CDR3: CASSIGLAAETQYF; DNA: TGTGCCAGCAGCATAGGACTAGCGGCAGAGACCCAGTACTTC
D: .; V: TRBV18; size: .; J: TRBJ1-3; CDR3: CASSPRDSASGNTIYF; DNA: TGTGCCAGCTCACCCAGGGATTCCGCCTCTGGAAACACCATATATTTT
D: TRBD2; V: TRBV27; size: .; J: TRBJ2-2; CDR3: CASRTFGLAGPTSNTGELFF; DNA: TGTGCCAGCAGAACCTTTGGACTAGCGGGGCCGACATCTAACACCGGGGAGCTGTTTTTT
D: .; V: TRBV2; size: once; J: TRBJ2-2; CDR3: CASRGTGTGELFF; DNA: TGTGCCAGCAGGGGGACGGGCACCGGGGAGCTGTTTTTT
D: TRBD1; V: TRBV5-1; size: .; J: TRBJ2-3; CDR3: CASSLGTGGLGGDTQYF; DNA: TGCGCCAGCAGCTTGGGGACAGGCGGACTCGGAGGAGATACGCAGTATTTT
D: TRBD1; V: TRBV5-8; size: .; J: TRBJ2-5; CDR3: CASSRRQGAETQYF; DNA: TGTGCCAGCAGCCGACGACAGGGGGCGGAGACCCAGTACTTC
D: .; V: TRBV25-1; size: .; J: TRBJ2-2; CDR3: CATYANTGELFF; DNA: TGTGCCACCTACGCGAACACCGGGGAGCTGTTTTTT
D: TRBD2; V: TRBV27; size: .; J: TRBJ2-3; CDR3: CASSLRAGGPDTQYF; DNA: TGTGCCAGCAGTTTAAGGGCGGGAGGCCCAGATACGCAGTATTTT
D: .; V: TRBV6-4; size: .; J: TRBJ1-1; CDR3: CASTPNQGSTEAFF; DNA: TGTGCCAGCACTCCAAATCAGGGGAGCACTGAAGCTTTCTTT
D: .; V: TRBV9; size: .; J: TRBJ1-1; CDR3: CASSVQGVSTEAFF; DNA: TGTGCCAGCAGCGTACAGGGTGTCAGCACTGAAGCTTTCTTT
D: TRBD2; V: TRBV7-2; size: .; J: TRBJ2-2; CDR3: CASSRGPAGGYTGELFF; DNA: TGTGCCAGCAGCCGAGGCCCAGCGGGGGGATACACCGGGGAGCTGTTTTTT
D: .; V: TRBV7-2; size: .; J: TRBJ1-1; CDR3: CASSLSPMTEAFF; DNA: TGTGCCAGCAGCTTGTCTCCGATGACTGAAGCTTTCTTT
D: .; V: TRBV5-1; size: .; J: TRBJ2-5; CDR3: CASSLAETQYF; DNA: TGCGCCAGCAGCTTGGCGGAGACCCAGTACTTC
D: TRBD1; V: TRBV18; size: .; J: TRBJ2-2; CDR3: CASSFSGTGVTGELFF; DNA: TGTGCCAGCTCATTTTCCGGGACAGGGGTCACCGGGGAGCTGTTTTTT
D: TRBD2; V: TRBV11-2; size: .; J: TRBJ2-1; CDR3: CASSTRTSTHEQFF; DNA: TGTGCCAGCAGCACCCGGACTAGTACCCATGAGCAGTTCTTC
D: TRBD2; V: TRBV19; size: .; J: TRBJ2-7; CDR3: CASKIREGGEQYF; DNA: TGTGCCAGTAAAATACGGGAGGGTGGCGAGCAGTACTTC
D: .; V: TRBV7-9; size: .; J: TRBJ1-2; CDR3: CASSHGRNNMGNYGYTF; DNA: TGTGCCAGCAGCCACGGAAGGAACAATATGGGGAACTATGGCTACACCTTC
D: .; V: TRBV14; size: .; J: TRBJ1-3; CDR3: CASSQGSGNTIYF; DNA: TGTGCCAGCAGCCAGGGCTCTGGAAACACCATATATTTT
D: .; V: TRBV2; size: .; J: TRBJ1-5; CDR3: CASSEAIGQPQHF; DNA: TGTGCCAGCAGTGAAGCGATAGGGCAGCCCCAGCATTTT